This TCR beta chain was documented in a study of OX40 agonist ivuxolimab in advanced cancers. The cohort excluded patients with autoimmune disease history or systemic immunosuppression. This CDR3 region has 12 residues. V dropped 5 bases and J dropped 6 bases, with 9 bases sitting between them. CDR1 is SEHNR, CDR2 FQNEAQ, per germline (reference sequence). Repertoires were generated with immunoSEQ multiplex PCR, while TCRdb's copy carries only in-frame clones and drops some. The table lists about 79,000 clones, 91% of them singletons. The specimen comprised CD4+ or CD8+ T cells sorted from blood, sampled in a trial of the OX40 agonist ivuxolimab. The sequence derives from an adult with an advanced solid tumor such as melanoma, head and neck, liver or kidney cancer. V and J are TRBV7-9 and TRBJ2-3, with unresolved D. This CDR3 reads CASSAMGDTQYF. CDR3 in DNA: TGTGCCAGCAGCGCGATGGGGGATACGCAGTATTTT.